The TCR beta chain described here comes from a study of shared clonotypes between healthy human individuals. Study conclusions and caveats: Limitation of the genetic and exposure-history diversity represented came from the few donors. Generation probabilities were higher for clonotypes shared across all four sorted-subset donors than for unshared ones.

Sorted subsets were amplified in replicate PCRs using 200 to 250 ng DNA, roughly 30,000 T cell genomes. The method was immunoSEQ multiplex PCR; TCRdb's version includes in-frame clones alone and lacks a portion of them. The sample shows over 2 million clones, over 85% of them seen only once. Naive CD8 cells were CD45RO-negative, positively selected for CCR7, excluding terminally differentiated effector memory CD45RA+ cells. Free of recent acute infections or vaccinations, the donors were healthy HIV-negative adults. In regard to this clone: Its target is not known.

The CDR3 sequence is 13 residues long. Germline values: CDR1 MNHEY, CDR2 SVGAGI. J was trimmed by 8 bases and V by 6 bases; bases with no gene match: 5. Sequenced material: naive CD8+ T cells sorted from blood. V and J are TRBV6-5 and TRBJ1-2; 11 positions agree with TRBD1. This sequence originates from a man between 18 and 29 years old in good health. The chain's CDR3 is CASSPGQGAGYTF. The CDR3, as DNA: TGTGCCAGCAGCCCTGGACAGGGGGCGGGCTACACCTTC.